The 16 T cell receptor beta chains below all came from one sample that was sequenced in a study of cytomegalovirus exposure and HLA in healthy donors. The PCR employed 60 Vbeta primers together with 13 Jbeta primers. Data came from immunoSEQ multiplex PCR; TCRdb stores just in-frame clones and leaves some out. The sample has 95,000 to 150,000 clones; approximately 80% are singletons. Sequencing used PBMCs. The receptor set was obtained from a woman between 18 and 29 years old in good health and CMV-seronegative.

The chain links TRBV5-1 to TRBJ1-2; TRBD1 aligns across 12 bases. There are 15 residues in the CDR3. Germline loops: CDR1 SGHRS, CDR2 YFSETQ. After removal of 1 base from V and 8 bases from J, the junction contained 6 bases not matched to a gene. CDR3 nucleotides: TGCGCCAGCAGCTTGAGGGACAGGGGGCTGGGAGGCTACACCTTC. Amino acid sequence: CASSLRDRGLGGYTF.

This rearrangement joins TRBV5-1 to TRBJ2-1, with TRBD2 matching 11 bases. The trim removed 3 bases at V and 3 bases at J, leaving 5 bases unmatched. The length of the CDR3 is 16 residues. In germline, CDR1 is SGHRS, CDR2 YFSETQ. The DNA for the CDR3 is TGCGCCAGCAGCTGGGGGACTAGCGGAAACTACAATGAGCAGTTCTTC. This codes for CASSWGTSGNYNEQFF. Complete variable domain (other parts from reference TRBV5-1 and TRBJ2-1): KAGVTQTPRYLIKTRGQQVTLSCSPISGHRSVSWYQQTPGQGLQFLFEYFSETQRNKGNFPGRFSGRQFSNSRSEMNVSTLELGDSALYLCASSWGTSGNYNEQFFGPGTRLTVL.

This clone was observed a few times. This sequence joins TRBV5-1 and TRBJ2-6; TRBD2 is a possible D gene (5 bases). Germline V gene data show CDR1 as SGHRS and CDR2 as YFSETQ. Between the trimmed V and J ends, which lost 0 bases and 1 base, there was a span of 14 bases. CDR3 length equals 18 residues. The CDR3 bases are TGCGCCAGCAGCTTGGGAGCGGTCTCGGGTTCTGGGGCCAACGTCCTGACTTTC. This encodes CASSLGAVSGSGANVLTF. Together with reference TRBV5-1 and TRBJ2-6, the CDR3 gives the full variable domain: KAGVTQTPRYLIKTRGQQVTLSCSPISGHRSVSWYQQTPGQGLQFLFEYFSETQRNKGNFPGRFSGRQFSNSRSEMNVSTLELGDSALYLCASSLGAVSGSGANVLTFGAGSRLTVL.

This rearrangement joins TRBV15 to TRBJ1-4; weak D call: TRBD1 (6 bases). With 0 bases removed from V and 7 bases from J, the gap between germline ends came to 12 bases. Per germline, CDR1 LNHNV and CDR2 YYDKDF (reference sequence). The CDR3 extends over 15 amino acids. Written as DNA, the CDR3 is TGTGCCACCAGCAGAGACAGGGGATCGGGTGAAAAACTGTTTTTT. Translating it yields CATSRDRGSGEKLFF.

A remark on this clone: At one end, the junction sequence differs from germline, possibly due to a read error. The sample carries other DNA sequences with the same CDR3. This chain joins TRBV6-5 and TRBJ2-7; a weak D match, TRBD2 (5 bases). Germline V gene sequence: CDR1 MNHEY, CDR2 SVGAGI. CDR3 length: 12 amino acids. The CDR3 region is CASSGNPGEQYF. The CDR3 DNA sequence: TGCGCCAGCAGTGGAAATCCGGGGGAGCAGTACTTC.

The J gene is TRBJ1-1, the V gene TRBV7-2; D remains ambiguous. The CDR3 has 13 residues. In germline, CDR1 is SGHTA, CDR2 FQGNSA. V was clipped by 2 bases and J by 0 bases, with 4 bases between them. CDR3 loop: CASSLHMNTEAFF. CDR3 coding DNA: TGTGCCAGCAGCTTACACATGAACACTGAAGCTTTCTTT. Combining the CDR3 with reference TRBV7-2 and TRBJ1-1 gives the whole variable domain GAGVSQSPSNKVTEKGKDVELRCDPISGHTALYWYRQSLGQGLEFLIYFQGNSAPDKSGLPSDRFSAERTGGSVSTLTIQRTQQEDSAVYLCASSLHMNTEAFFGQGTRLTVV.

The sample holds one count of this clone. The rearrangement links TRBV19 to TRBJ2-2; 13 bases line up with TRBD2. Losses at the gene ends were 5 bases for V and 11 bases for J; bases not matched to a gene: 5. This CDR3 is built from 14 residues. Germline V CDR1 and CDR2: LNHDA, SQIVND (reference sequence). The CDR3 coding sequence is TGTGCCAGTAGTCCCGGGACTAGCGGGAACGAGCTGTTTTTT. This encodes CASSPGTSGNELFF.

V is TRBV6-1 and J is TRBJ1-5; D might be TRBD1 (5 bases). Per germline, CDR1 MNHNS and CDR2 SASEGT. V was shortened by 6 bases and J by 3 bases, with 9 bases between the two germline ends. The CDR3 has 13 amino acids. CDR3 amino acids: CASRTDFNQPQHF. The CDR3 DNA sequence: TGTGCCAGCAGGACAGACTTCAATCAGCCCCAGCATTTT.

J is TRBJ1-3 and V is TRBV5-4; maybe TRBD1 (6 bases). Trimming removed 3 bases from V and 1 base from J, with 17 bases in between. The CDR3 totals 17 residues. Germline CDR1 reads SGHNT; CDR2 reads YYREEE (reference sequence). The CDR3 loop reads CASSSSIDRSSGNTIYF. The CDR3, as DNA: TGTGCCAGCAGCTCCTCGATCGACAGGTCTTCTGGAAACACCATATATTTT.

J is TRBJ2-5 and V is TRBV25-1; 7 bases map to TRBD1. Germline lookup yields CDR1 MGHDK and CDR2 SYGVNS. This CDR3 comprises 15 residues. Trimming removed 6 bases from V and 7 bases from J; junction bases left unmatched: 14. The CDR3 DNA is TGTGCCAGCAGCTTGGGACAGCCCGGGTCGGGGACCCAGTACTTC. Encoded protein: CASSLGQPGSGTQYF.

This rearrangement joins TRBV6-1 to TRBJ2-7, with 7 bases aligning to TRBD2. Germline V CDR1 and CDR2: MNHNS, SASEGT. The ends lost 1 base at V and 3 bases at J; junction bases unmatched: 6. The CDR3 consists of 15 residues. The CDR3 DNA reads TGTGCCAGCAGTGAAGGGGCGGGAGAAGTCTACGAGCAGTACTTC. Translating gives CASSEGAGEVYEQYF.

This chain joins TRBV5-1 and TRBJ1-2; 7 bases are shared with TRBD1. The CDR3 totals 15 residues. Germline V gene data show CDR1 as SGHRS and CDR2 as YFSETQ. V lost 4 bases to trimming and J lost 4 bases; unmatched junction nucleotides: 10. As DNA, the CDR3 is TGCGCCAGCAGCGGCGGGACAGAGGGATTCTATGGCTACACCTTC. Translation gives CASSGGTEGFYGYTF.

The CDR3 protein is CASSLWGTGGREQYF. CDR3 in DNA: TGTGCCAGCAGCTTATGGGGAACAGGGGGCCGTGAGCAGTACTTC. The chain employs TRBV5-6 and TRBJ2-7; 9 bases align to TRBD1. V lost 2 bases and J lost 7; bases outside the gene matches: 10. Germline CDR1 is SGHDT and CDR2 is YYEEEE. The CDR3 consists of 15 residues. The entire variable domain, with the rest obtained from reference TRBV5-6 and TRBJ2-7, is as follows: DAGVTQSPTHLIKTRGQQVTLRCSPKSGHDTVSWYQQALGQGPQFIFQYYEEEERQRGNFPDRFSGHQFPNYSSELNVNALLLGDSALYLCASSLWGTGGREQYFGPGTRLTVT.

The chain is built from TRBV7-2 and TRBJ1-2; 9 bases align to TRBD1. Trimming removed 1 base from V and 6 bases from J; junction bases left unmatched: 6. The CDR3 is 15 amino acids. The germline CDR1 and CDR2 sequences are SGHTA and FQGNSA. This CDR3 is CASSLGPTGGNGYTF. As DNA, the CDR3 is TGTGCCAGCAGCTTAGGCCCCACAGGGGGCAATGGCTACACCTTC.

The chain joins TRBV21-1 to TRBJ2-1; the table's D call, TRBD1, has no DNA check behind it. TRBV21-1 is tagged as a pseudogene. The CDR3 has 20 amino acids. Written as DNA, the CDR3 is TGTGCCAGCAGCAAGGGGACAGGGGACAAACCTTCGAGCTCCTACAATGAGCAGTTCTTC. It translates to CASSKGTGDKPSSSYNEQFF.

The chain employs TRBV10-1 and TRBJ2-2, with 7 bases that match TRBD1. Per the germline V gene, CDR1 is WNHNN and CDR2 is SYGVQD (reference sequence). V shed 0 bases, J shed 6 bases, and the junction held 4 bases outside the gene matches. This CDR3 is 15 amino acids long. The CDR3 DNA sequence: TGCGCCAGCAGTGAGTCTAGACAGGGCGCCGGGGAGCTGTTTTTT. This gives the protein CASSESRQGAGELFF.